The 22 T cell receptor beta chains below were found in one sample sequenced in a study of T-cell memory formation after mild COVID-19. A single record per CDR3 protein comes from TCRdb applying MiXCR to the 5' RACE reads. The sample holds around 420,000 distinct CDR3 sequences, roughly a quarter seen once. Sequenced sample: PBMCs or a T cell subset sorted from them (not recorded which). Every receptor here comes from an adult woman who had mild COVID-19 (a few samples of this study predate the infection). Cell type and time point are not known.

This clonotype showed up just a few times. The chain uses TRBV29-1 and TRBJ2-1; 11 nucleotides line up with TRBD2. The germline CDR1 and CDR2 sequences are SQVTM and ANQGSEA. The V and J ends lost 7 bases and 4 bases, in that order; junction bases with no gene match: 18. The CDR3 is made up of 18 amino acids. CDR3: CSGWEASGRLGPYNEQFF. DNA for the CDR3: TGCAGCGGATGGGAGGCTAGCGGGAGGCTAGGCCCTTACAATGAGCAGTTCTTC.

This chain joins TRBV12-3 or TRBV12-4 and TRBJ1-2, with 8 positions matching TRBD1. The CDR3 spans 16 residues. Unmatched junction bases numbered 17, after V lost 6 bases and J lost 8 bases. As DNA, the CDR3 is TGTGCCAGCAGCCCGTCCGGGACAGGTGTCCCGTTGGGCTACACCTTC. Its translation: CASSPSGTGVPLGYTF.

This clonotype was counted a few times. The chain combines TRBV7-8 with TRBJ2-1; 10 bases align to TRBD2. The germline CDR1 and CDR2 sequences are SGHVS and FQNEAQ. V dropped 4 bases and J dropped 6; count of bases not matched to a gene: 6. The CDR3 is made up of 15 amino acids. The CDR3 DNA sequence: TGTGCCAGCAGCTCCGGACTAGCGGCGGTCAATGAGCAGTTCTTC. This encodes CASSSGLAAVNEQFF.

V is TRBV7-9 and J is TRBJ1-1; D uncertain. There are 12 residues in the CDR3. The germline V gene encodes CDR1 SEHNR and CDR2 FQNEAQ (reference sequence). The V end was cut by 0 bases, the J end by 7 bases, with 6 bases between. CDR3 sequence (DNA): TGTGCCAGCAGCTTAGCGCTCGGTGAAGCTTTCTTT. It specifies CASSLALGEAFF.

This clonotype appeared a few times. The J gene is TRBJ1-2, the V gene TRBV25-1, with D maybe TRBD1 (6 bases). CDR1 MGHDK and CDR2 SYGVNS come from the germline V gene. Trimming left V 6 bases short and J 2 bases short, with 10 bases between. The CDR3 totals 13 residues. The CDR3 DNA reads as TGTGCCAGCAGGGGACATCCAAACTATGGCTACACCTTC. It translates to CASRGHPNYGYTF.

The chain has TRBV11-3 and TRBJ2-3; TRBD2 might be the D (5 bases). Trimming stripped 5 bases from V and 6 bases from J, with 9 bases between. Germline assignment: CDR1 SGHNT and CDR2 YENEEA. The CDR3 is 12 amino acids. The CDR3 here is CASSGGADTQYF. The CDR3 coding sequence is TGTGCCAGCAGCGGAGGTGCGGATACGCAGTATTTT.

CDR3 residues: CASSHSQSATNEKLFF. The DNA for the CDR3 is TGTGCCAGCAGCCACTCACAGAGCGCAACTAATGAAAAACTGTTTTTT. This chain connects TRBV5-5 to TRBJ1-4; no definite D call. The CDR3 consists of 16 residues. V shed 4 bases and J shed 0 bases, with 13 bases lying between them. CDR1 is SGHKS, CDR2 YYEKEE, per germline (reference sequence).

This clonotype has more than one count but fewer than ten. The chain couples TRBV7-3 to TRBJ2-7, with D possibly being TRBD2 (6 bases). The CDR3 is 17 residues long. V was clipped by 1 base and J by 5 bases, with 21 bases between them. Germline CDR1 SGHTA, CDR2 FQGTGA. CDR3 sequence: CASSLRGDLGGAHEQYF. In nucleotides, the CDR3 is TGTGCCAGCAGCTTAAGGGGGGACCTAGGCGGGGCTCACGAGCAGTACTTC.

In its sample, this clonotype was seen a few times. This chain joins TRBV7-9 and TRBJ2-3; possibly TRBD2 for D (6 bases). CDR3 length: 14 amino acids. Trimming took off 6 bases at V and 4 bases at J, with 14 bases between the two ends. Germline CDR1 and CDR2: SEHNR and FQNEAQ (reference sequence). CDR3 residues: CASRPGGAADTQYF. The CDR3 nucleotides read TGTGCCAGCAGACCCGGAGGGGCAGCAGATACGCAGTATTTT. The whole variable domain, remainder taken from reference TRBV7-9 and TRBJ2-3, is DTGVSQNPRHKITKRGQNVTFRCDPISEHNRLYWYRQTLGQGPEFLTYFQNEAQLEKSRLLSDRFSAERPKGSFSTLEIQRTEQGDSAMYLCASRPGGAADTQYFGPGTRLTVL.

The V gene is TRBV5-8, the J gene TRBJ1-2; no reliable D call. Germline CDR1 and CDR2: SGHTS and YDEGEE. This CDR3 region has 13 residues. Trimming removed 0 bases at V and 4 bases at J, with 7 bases between. CDR3 nucleotides: TGTGCCAGCAGCTTGGGCATAGTCTATGGCTACACCTTC. Translation gives CASSLGIVYGYTF.

V usage is TRBV24-1 and J usage is TRBJ2-1; 8 bases map to TRBD1. Trimming removed 0 bases from V and 9 bases from J; junction bases left unmatched: 12. CDR3 length equals 17 residues. CDR1 KGHDR and CDR2 SFDVKD come from the germline V gene. CDR3 bases: TGTGCCACCAGTGATTTGTCGCCGCGACAGGGGATCGGTGAGCAGTTCTTC. Protein sequence: CATSDLSPRQGIGEQFF.

The CDR3 protein is CASRPTPGTGDYEQYF. CDR3 bases: TGTGCCAGCAGACCGACTCCCGGGACAGGGGACTACGAGCAGTACTTC. The chain is built from TRBV6-2 or TRBV6-3 and TRBJ2-7, with 10 positions matching TRBD1. The CDR3 extends over 16 amino acids. Germline trimming cut 6 bases from V and 3 bases from J; bases unmatched to any gene: 11. Germline values: CDR1 MNHEY, CDR2 SVGEGT.

In its sample, this clonotype was seen a few times. The rearrangement joins TRBV5-1 to TRBJ2-2, with a possible D match to TRBD1 (6 bases). This CDR3 region has 16 residues. CDR1 and CDR2 (germline): SGHRS, YFSETQ. V was pared by 2 bases and J by 1 base, with 12 bases between. Here the CDR3 reads CASSFSGEWNTGELFF. The CDR3 DNA sequence: TGCGCCAGCAGCTTTTCAGGGGAGTGGAACACCGGGGAGCTGTTTTTT.

V usage is TRBV24-1 and J usage is TRBJ2-1; 8 bases agree with TRBD2. The CDR3 extends over 13 amino acids. Germline CDR1 and CDR2: KGHDR and SFDVKD. V trimming: 3 bases; J trimming: 8 bases; junction bases outside the gene matches: 2. The chain's CDR3 is CATSDAGGYEQFF. Written as DNA, the CDR3 is TGTGCCACCAGTGATGCGGGAGGCTATGAGCAGTTCTTC.

The chain is built from TRBV7-9 and TRBJ1-2, with TRBD1 matching over 9 bases. Germline trimming cut 5 bases from V and 7 bases from J; bases unmatched to any gene: 8. The CDR3 consists of 14 residues. The V gene's germline CDR1 is SEHNR and CDR2 FQNEAQ (reference sequence). This CDR3 is CASSPQGAGSGYTF. CDR3 coding DNA: TGTGCCAGCAGCCCACAGGGGGCTGGTAGTGGCTACACCTTC.

This clonotype showed up just a few times. The chain carries TRBV5-1 and TRBJ1-2; D is ambiguous. There are 14 residues in the CDR3. Germline V gene sequence: CDR1 SGHRS, CDR2 YFSETQ. Trimming removed 4 bases from V and 0 bases from J, with 10 bases in between. This CDR3 is CASSAQSTNYGYTF. The CDR3 DNA follows: TGCGCCAGCAGCGCCCAGTCCACTAACTATGGCTACACCTTC.

This clonotype was counted only a few times. The gene calls are TRBV12-3 or TRBV12-4 and TRBJ2-5; 7 bases match TRBD2. The CDR3 contains 15 residues. V shed 2 bases and J 0 bases; nucleotides not matched to a gene: 3. CDR3 DNA sequence: TGTGCCAGCAGTTTACTAGCGGTGTACCAAGAGACCCAGTACTTC. This codes for CASSLLAVYQETQYF.

This clonotype was found a few times. The chain is built from TRBV5-1 and TRBJ2-3; 7 bases align to TRBD2. This CDR3 comprises 16 residues. V lost 5 bases and J lost 2; bases outside the gene matches: 11. Germline lookup yields CDR1 SGHRS and CDR2 YFSETQ. This CDR3 is CASRSASGGNTDTQYF. The CDR3 bases are TGCGCCAGCAGATCCGCTAGCGGAGGGAACACAGATACGCAGTATTTT. Based on the CDR3 plus reference TRBV5-1 and TRBJ2-3, the full variable domain is KAGVTQTPRYLIKTRGQQVTLSCSPISGHRSVSWYQQTPGQGLQFLFEYFSETQRNKGNFPGRFSGRQFSNSRSEMNVSTLELGDSALYLCASRSASGGNTDTQYFGPGTRLTVL.

The J gene is TRBJ1-5, the V gene TRBV10-3; 7 bases map to TRBD1. Germline values: CDR1 ENHRY, CDR2 SYGVKD. J gave up 3 bases and V 10 bases, and 12 bases lay outside the gene matches. This CDR3 spans 15 amino acids. CDR3 bases: TGTGCCACAGACCCCTCAGGGGGTGCCAATCAGCCCCAGCATTTT. Translated: CATDPSGGANQPQHF.

This chain joins TRBV6-2 or TRBV6-3 and TRBJ1-1; D not certain. Germline V gene data show CDR1 as MNHEY and CDR2 as SVGEGT. The V end was cut by 0 bases, the J end by 11 bases, with 10 bases between. This CDR3 comprises 12 residues. CDR3 DNA: TGTGCCAGCAGTTACTCGACCCGACGGGCTTTCTTT. This translates into CASSYSTRRAFF.

This clonotype was observed a handful of times. V and J are TRBV29-1 and TRBJ2-7; 9 nucleotides agree with TRBD2. Germline V lookup: CDR1 SQVTM, CDR2 ANQGSEA. V was pared by 7 bases and J by 0 bases, with 10 bases of the junction left unmatched. The CDR3 is 15 residues long. The CDR3 DNA sequence: TGCAGCGGTTCCCGCGGGGGGGGTTCCTCCTACGAGCAGTACTTC. It codes for CSGSRGGGSSYEQYF.

This clonotype was detected many times. V is TRBV7-9 and J is TRBJ1-1, with unresolved D. CDR3 length: 11 amino acids. Trimming left V 6 bases short and J 3 bases short, with 5 bases between. Germline CDR1 reads SEHNR; CDR2 reads FQNEAQ (reference sequence). The CDR3 reads CASSLYTEAFF. The CDR3 DNA reads as TGTGCCAGCAGTTTGTACACTGAAGCTTTCTTT.